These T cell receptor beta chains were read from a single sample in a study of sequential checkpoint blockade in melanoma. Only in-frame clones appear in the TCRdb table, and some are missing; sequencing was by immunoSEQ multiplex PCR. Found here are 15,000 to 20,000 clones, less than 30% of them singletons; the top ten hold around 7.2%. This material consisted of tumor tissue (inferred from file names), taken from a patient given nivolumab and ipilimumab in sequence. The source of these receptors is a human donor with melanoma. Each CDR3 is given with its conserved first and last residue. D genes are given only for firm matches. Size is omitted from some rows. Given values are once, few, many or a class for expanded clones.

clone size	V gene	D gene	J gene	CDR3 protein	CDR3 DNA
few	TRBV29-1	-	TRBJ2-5	CSVGQGPVETQYF	TGCAGCGTTGGACAAGGGCCGGTGGAGACCCAGTACTTC
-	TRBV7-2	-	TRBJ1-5	CASSEYQNQPQHF	TGTGCCAGCAGCGAGTACCAGAATCAGCCCCAGCATTTT
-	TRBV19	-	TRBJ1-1	CASSIGPATDWSATEAFF	TGTGCCAGTAGTATTGGACCGGCCACCGATTGGTCGGCCACTGAAGCTTTCTTT
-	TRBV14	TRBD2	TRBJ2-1	CASSQWLLAGSGKNNEQFF	TGTGCCAGCAGCCAATGGTTGCTAGCGGGGTCAGGGAAAAACAATGAGCAGTTCTTC
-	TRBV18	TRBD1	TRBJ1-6	CASSPYAPGQGGSPLHF	TGTGCCAGCTCACCGTATGCTCCGGGACAGGGCGGTTCACCCCTCCACTTT
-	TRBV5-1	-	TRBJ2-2	CASSSGTVNTGELFF	TGCGCCAGCAGCTCCGGGACTGTGAACACCGGGGAGCTGTTTTTT
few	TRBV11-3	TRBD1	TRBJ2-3	CASSRTGTLSTDTQYF	TGTGCCAGCAGCCGGACAGGGACCCTAAGCACAGATACGCAGTATTTT
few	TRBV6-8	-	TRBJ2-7	CASSYSGISPSHYEQYF	TGTGCCAGCAGTTACTCGGGGATATCTCCCTCTCACTACGAGCAGTACTTC
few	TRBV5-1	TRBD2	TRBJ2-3	CASSLESLGGGPTDTQYF	TGCGCCAGCAGCTTGGAAAGTCTTGGCGGGGGACCCACAGATACGCAGTATTTT
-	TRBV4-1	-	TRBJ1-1	CASSQDLAGVAFF	TGCGCCAGCAGCCAAGATCTAGCAGGAGTCGCTTTCTTT